This TCR beta chain was identified in a study of PD-1 blockade in classical Hodgkin lymphoma. Overall study results and limits: With CD4+ cells, TCR diversity rose significantly by C4D1, but not with CD8+ cells. In newly diagnosed patients, baseline TCR diversity was reportedly below that of healthy donors. Initiation of nivolumab under 1 year after ASCT led to exclusion of patients. The causes of the repertoire differences, possibly disease activity or prior therapy, remain undefined.

This sample's time point: cycle 4 day 1 (C4D1), after about 6 weeks of nivolumab. All trial patients relapsed after autologous stem cell transplantation. TCRdb's copy holds only in-frame clones and misses some; the assay was immunoSEQ multiplex PCR. The table records about 89,000 clones, less than 95% of them present only once. As regards this clone: Its antigen is not known.

CDR1 is LNHDA, CDR2 SQIVND, per germline (reference sequence). This CDR3 has 15 residues. V dropped 3 bases and J dropped 4 bases, with 15 bases sitting between them. This TCR derives from a human donor with classical Hodgkin lymphoma. The sample was peripheral blood mononuclear cells (PBMCs), taken before the fourth cycle of nivolumab. The V and J genes are TRBV19 and TRBJ1-2; a possible D gene is TRBD1 (5 bases). The CDR3 DNA is TGTGCCAGTAGTATGTTTGGGGGACCGGGCTATGGCTACACCTTC. It is translated as CASSMFGGPGYGYTF.